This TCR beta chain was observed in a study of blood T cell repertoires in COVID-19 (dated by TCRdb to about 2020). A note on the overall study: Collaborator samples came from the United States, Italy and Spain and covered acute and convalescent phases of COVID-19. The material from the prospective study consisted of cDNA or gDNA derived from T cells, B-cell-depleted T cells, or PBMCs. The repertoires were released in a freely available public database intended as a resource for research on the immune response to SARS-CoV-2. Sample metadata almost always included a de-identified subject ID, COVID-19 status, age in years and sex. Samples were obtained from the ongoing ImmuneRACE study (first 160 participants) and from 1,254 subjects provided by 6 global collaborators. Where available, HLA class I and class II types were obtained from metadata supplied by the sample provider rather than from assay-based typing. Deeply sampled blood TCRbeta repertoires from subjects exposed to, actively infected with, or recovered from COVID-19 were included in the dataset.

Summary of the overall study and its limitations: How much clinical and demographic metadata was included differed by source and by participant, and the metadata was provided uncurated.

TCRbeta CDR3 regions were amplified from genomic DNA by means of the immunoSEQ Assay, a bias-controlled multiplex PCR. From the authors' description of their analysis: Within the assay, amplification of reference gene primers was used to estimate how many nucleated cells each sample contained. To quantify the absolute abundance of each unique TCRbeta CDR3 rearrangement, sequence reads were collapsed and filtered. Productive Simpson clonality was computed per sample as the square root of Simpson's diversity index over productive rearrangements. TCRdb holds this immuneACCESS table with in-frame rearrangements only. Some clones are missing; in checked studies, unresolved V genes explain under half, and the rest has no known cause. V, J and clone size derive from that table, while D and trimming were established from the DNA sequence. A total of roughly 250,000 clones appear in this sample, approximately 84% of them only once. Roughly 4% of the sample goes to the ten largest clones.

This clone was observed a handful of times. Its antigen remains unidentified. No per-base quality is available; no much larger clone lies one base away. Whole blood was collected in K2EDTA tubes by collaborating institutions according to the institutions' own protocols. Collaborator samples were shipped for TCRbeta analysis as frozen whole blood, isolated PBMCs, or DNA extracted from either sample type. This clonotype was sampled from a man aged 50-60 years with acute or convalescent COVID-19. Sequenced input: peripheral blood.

The sequence in DNA is TGTGCCAGCTCCCGTGATGGGGCCGGGACAGGGGTCTACGAGCAGTACTTC. This yields the protein CASSRDGAGTGVYEQYF. The chain uses TRBV18 and TRBJ2-7; the junction holds 10 bases that match TRBD1. Ends trimmed: V by 6 bases, J by 3 bases; bases unmatched to a gene: 14. CDR1 and CDR2 (KGHSH, LQKENI) derive from the germline V gene. Inclusive of the bounding cysteine and phenylalanine, the CDR3 is 17 residues long. The entry retains the CDR3 DNA only, 51 bases that are in frame from base 1.